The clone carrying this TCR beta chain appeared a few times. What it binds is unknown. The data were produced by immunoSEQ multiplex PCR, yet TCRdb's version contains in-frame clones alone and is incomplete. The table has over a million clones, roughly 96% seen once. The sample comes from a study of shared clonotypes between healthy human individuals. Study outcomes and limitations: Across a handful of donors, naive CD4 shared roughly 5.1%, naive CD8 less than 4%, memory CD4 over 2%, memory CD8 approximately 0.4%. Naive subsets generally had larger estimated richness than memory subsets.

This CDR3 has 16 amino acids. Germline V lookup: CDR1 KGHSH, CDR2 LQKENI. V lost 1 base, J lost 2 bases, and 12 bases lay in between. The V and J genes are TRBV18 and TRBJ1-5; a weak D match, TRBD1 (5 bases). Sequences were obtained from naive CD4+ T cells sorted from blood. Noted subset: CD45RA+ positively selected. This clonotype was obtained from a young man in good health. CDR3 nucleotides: TGTGCCAGCTCACCACTAGGGGTTAGTGGCAATCAGCCCCAGCATTTT. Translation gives CASSPLGVSGNQPQHF.